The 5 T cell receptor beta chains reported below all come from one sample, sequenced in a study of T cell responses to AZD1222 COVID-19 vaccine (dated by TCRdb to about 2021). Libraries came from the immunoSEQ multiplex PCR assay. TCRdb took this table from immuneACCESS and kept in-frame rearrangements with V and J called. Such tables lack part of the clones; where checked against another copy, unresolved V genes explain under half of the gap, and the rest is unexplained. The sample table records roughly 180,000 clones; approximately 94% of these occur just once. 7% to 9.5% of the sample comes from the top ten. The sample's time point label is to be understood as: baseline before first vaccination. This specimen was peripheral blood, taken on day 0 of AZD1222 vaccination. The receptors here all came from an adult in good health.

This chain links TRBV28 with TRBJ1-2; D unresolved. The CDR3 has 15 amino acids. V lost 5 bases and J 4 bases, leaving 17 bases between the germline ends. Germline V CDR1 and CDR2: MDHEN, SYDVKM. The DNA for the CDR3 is TGTGCCAGCAGTAACTACCAGGCGGTGGGCTATGGCTACACCTTC. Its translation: CASSNYQAVGYGYTF.

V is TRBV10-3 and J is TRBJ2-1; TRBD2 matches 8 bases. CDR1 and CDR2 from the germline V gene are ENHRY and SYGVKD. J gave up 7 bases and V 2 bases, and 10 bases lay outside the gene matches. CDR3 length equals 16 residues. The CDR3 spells CAISEPAGASGNEQFF. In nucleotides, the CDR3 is TGTGCCATCAGTGAGCCAGCGGGAGCCTCCGGGAATGAGCAGTTCTTC.

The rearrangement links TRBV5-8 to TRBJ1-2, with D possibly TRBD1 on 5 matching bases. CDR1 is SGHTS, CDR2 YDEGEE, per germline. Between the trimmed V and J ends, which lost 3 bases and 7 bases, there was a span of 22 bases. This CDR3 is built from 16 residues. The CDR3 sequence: CASSSLTGTAFSGYTF. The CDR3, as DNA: TGTGCCAGCAGCTCTCTGACCGGGACGGCGTTTTCTGGCTACACCTTC.

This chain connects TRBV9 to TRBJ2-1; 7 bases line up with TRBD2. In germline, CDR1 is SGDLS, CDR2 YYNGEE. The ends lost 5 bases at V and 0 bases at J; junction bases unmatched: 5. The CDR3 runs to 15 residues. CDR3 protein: CASSLADNSYNEQFF. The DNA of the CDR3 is TGTGCCAGCAGTCTAGCGGACAACTCCTACAATGAGCAGTTCTTC.

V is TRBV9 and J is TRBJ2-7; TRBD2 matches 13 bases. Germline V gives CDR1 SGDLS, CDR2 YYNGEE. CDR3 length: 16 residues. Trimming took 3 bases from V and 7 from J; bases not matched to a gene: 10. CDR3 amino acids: CASSDRTSGRPGEQYF. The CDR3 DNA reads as TGTGCCAGCAGCGACCGGACTAGCGGGAGACCGGGGGAGCAGTACTTC.